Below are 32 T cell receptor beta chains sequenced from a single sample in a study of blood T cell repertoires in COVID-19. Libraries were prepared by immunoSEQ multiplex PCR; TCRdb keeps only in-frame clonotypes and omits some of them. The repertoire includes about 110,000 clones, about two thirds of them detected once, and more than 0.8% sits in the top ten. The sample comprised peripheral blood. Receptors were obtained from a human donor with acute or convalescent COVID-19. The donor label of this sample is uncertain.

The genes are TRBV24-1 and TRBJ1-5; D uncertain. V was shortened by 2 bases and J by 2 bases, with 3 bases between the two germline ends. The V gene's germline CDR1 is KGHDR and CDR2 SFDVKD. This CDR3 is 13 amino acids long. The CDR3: CATSDSGNQPQHF. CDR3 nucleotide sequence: TGTGCCACCAGTGATTCGGGCAATCAGCCCCAGCATTTT.

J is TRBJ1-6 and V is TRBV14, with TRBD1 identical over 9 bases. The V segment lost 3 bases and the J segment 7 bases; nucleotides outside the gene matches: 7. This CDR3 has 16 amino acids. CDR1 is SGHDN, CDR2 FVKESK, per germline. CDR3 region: CASSQTGTGKNSPLHF. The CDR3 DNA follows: TGTGCCAGCAGCCAGACCGGGACAGGGAAGAATTCACCCCTCCACTTT. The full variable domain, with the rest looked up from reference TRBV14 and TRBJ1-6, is EAGVTQFPSHSVIEKGQTVTLRCDPISGHDNLYWYRRVMGKEIKFLLHFVKESKQDESGMPNNRFLAERTGGTYSTLKVQPAELEDSGVYFCASSQTGTGKNSPLHFGNGTRLTVT.

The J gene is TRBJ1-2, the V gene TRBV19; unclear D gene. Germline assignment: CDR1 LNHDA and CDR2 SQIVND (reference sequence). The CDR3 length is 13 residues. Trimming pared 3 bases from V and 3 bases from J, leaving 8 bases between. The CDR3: CASSMLGDYGYTF. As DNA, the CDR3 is TGTGCCAGTAGTATGCTCGGGGACTATGGCTACACCTTC. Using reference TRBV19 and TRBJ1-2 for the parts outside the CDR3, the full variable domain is DGGITQSPKYLFRKEGQNVTLSCEQNLNHDAMYWYRQDPGQGLRLIYYSQIVNDFQKGDIAEGYSVSREKKESFPLTVTSAQKNPTAFYLCASSMLGDYGYTFGSGTRLTVV.

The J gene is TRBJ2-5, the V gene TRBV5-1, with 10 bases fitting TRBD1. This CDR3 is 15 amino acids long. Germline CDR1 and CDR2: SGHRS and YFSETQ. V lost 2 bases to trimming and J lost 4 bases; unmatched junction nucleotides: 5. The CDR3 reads CASSLVTGGGETQYF. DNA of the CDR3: TGCGCCAGCAGCTTAGTGACAGGGGGCGGAGAGACCCAGTACTTC.

The CDR3 here is CASSQDPPGRSPLHF. The CDR3 nucleotides are TGTGCCAGCAGCCAAGATCCTCCAGGGAGGTCACCCCTCCACTTT. The rearrangement uses TRBV3-1 (or the pseudogene TRBV3-2) and TRBJ1-6, with D possibly being TRBD1 (5 bases). Germline V gene sequence: CDR1 LGHDT, CDR2 YNNKEL (reference sequence). This CDR3 has 15 residues. Trimming removed 0 bases from V and 10 bases from J, with 13 bases in between.

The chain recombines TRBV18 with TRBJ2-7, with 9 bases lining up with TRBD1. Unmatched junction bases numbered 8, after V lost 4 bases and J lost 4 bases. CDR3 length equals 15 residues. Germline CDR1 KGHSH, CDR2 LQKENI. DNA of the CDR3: TGTGCCAGCTCACTTTCCACCGGGACAGGGTACGAGCAGTACGTC. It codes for CASSLSTGTGYEQYV.

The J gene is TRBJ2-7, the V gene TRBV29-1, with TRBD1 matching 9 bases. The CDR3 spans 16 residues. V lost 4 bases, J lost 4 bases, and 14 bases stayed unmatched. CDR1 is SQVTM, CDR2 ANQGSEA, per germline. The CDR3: CSVGAFSDRGTYEQYF. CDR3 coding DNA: TGCAGCGTTGGGGCTTTTTCGGACAGGGGCACGTACGAGCAGTACTTC.

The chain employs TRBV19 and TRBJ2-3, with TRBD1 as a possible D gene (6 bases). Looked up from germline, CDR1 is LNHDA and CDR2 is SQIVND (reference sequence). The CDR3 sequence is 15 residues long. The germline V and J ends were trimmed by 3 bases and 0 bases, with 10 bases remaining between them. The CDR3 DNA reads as TGTGCCAGTAGTATCACAGGGTCTAGCACAGATACGCAGTATTTT. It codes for CASSITGSSTDTQYF.

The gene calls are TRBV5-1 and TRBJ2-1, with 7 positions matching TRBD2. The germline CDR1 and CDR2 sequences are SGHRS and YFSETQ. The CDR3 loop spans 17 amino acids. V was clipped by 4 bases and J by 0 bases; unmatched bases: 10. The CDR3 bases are TGCGCCAGCAGCCGGACTATTGCGGGGGACTCCTACAATGAGCAGTTCTTC. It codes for CASSRTIAGDSYNEQFF. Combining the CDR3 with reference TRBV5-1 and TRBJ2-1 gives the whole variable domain KAGVTQTPRYLIKTRGQQVTLSCSPISGHRSVSWYQQTPGQGLQFLFEYFSETQRNKGNFPGRFSGRQFSNSRSEMNVSTLELGDSALYLCASSRTIAGDSYNEQFFGPGTRLTVL.

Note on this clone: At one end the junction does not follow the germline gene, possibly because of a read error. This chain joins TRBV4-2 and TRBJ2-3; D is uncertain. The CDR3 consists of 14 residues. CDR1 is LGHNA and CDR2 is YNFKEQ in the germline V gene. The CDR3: CASSKEELMDTQYF. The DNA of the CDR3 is TGTGCCAGCAGCAAAGAGGAGCTGATGGATACGCAGTATTTT.

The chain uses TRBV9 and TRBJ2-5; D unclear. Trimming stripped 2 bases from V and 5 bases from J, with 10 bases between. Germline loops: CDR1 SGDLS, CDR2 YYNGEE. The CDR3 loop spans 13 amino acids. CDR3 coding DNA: TGTGCCAGCAGCGTCCGGTTCGGGGAGACCCAGTACTTC. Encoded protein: CASSVRFGETQYF. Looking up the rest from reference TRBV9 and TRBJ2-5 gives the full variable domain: DSGVTQTPKHLITATGQRVTLRCSPRSGDLSVYWYQQSLDQGLQFLIQYYNGEERAKGNILERFSAQQFPDLHSELNLSSLELGDSALYFCASSVRFGETQYFGPGTRLLVL.

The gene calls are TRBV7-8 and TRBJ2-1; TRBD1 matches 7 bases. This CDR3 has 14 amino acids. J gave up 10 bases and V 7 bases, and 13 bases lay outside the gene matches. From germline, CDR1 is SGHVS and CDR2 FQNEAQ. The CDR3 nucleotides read TGTGCCAGCACCGAGACAGGGCCTATGGGAGAGCAGTTCTTC. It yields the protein CASTETGPMGEQFF.

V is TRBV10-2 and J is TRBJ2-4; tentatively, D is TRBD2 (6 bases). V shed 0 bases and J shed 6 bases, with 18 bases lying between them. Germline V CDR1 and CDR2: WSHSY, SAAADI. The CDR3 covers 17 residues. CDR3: CASSESRWTRRGNIQYF. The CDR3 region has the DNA TGCGCCAGCAGTGAGTCGAGGTGGACACGGAGGGGAAACATTCAGTACTTC.

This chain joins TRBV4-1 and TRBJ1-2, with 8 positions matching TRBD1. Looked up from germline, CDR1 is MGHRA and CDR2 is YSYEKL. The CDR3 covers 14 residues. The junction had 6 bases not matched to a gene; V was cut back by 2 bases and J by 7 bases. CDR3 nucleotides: TGCGCCAGCAGCCAAACAGGGGGAAGTTTTGGCTACACCTTC. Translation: CASSQTGGSFGYTF.

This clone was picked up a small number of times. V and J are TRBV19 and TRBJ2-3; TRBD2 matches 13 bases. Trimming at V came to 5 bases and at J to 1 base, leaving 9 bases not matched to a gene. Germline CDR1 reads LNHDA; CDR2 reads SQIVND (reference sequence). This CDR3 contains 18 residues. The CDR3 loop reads CASSFRTSGGGGTDTQYF. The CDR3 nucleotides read TGTGCCAGTAGTTTCAGGACTAGCGGGGGAGGGGGCACAGATACGCAGTATTTT.

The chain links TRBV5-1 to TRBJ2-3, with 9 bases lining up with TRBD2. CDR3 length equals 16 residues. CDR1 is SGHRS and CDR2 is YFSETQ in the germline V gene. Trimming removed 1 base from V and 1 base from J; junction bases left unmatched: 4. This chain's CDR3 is CASSLPSGAGTDTQYF. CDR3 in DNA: TGCGCCAGCAGCTTGCCTAGCGGGGCCGGCACAGATACGCAGTATTTT.

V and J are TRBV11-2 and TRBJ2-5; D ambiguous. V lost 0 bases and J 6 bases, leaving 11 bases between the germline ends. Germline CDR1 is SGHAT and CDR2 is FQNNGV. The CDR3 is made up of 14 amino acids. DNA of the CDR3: TGTGCCAGCAGCTTAGATTACAGCACGAAGACCCAGTACTTC. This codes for CASSLDYSTKTQYF.

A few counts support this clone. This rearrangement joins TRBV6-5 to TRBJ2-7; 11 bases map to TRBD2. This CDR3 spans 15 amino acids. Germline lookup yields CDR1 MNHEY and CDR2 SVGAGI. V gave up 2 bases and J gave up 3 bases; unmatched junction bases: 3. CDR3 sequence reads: CASSYLAGGGYEQYF. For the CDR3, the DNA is TGTGCCAGCAGTTACCTAGCGGGGGGAGGCTACGAGCAGTACTTC.

CDR3 sequence (DNA): TGTGCCAGCAGCCAACTTAGTTACACAGATACGCAGTATTTT. It is translated as CASSQLSYTDTQYF. The V and J genes are TRBV14 and TRBJ2-3, with D uncertain. Trimming took 2 bases from V and 2 from J, leaving 8 bases between them. The CDR3 length is 14 residues. Germline-derived CDR1 and CDR2 are SGHDN and FVKESK.

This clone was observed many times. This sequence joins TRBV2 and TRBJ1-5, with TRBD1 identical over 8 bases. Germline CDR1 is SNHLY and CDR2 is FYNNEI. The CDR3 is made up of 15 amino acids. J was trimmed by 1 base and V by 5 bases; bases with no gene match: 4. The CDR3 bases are TGTGCCAGCAGTCCCCAGGGGGCCAGCAATCAGCCCCAGCATTTT. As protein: CASSPQGASNQPQHF.

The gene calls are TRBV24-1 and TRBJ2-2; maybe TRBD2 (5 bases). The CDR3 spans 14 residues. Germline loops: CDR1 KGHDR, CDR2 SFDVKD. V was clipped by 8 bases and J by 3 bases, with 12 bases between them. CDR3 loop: CATNTGLDTGELFF. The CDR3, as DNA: TGTGCCACCAACACGGGATTGGACACCGGGGAGCTGTTTTTT.

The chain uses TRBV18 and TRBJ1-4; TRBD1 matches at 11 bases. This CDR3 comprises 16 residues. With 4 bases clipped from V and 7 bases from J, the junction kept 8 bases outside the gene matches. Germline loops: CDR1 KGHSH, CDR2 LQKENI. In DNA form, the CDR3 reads TGTGCCAGCTCACACAGCGGACAGGGGGCACGTGAAAAACTGTTTTTT. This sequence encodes CASSHSGQGAREKLFF.

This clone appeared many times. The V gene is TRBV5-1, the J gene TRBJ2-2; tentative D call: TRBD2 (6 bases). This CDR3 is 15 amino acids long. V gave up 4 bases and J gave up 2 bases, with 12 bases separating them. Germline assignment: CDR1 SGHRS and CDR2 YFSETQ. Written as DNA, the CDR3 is TGCGCCAGCAGCGCCGGGACTCATAACACCGGGGAGCTGTTTTTT. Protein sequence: CASSAGTHNTGELFF. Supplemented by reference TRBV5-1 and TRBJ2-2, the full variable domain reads KAGVTQTPRYLIKTRGQQVTLSCSPISGHRSVSWYQQTPGQGLQFLFEYFSETQRNKGNFPGRFSGRQFSNSRSEMNVSTLELGDSALYLCASSAGTHNTGELFFGEGSRLTVL.

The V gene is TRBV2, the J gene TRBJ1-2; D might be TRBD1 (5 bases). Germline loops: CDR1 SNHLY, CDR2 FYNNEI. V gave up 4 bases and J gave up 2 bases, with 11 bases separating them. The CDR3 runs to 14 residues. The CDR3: CASSGAGDNYGYTF. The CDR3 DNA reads TGTGCCAGCAGTGGCGCGGGGGACAACTATGGCTACACCTTC.

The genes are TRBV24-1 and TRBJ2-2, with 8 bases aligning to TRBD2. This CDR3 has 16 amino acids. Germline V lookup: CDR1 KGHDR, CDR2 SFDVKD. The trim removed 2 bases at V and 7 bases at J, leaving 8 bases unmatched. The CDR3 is CATSDSAGGSFGELFF. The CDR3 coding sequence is TGTGCCACCAGTGATTCTGCGGGGGGTAGTTTCGGGGAGCTGTTTTTT.

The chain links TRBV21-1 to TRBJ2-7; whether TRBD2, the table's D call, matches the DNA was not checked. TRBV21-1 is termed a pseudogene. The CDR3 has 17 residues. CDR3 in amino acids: CASSKPQRGGRSYEQYV. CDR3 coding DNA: TGTGCCAGCAGCAAGCCCCAGCGGGGGGGCCGATCCTACGAGCAGTACGTC.

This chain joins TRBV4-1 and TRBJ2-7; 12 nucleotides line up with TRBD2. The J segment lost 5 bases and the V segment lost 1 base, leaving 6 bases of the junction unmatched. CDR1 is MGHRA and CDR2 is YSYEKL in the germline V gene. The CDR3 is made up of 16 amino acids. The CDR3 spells CASSQGGLAGFNEQYF. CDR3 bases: TGCGCCAGCAGCCAAGGTGGACTAGCGGGGTTCAACGAGCAGTACTTC.

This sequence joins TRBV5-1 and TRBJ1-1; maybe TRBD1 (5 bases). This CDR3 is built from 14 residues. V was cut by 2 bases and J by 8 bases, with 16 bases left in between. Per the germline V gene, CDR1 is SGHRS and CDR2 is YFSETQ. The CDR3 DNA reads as TGCGCCAGCAGCTTTTCCGGGGGTGGAATCGAAGCTTTCTTT. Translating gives CASSFSGGGIEAFF.

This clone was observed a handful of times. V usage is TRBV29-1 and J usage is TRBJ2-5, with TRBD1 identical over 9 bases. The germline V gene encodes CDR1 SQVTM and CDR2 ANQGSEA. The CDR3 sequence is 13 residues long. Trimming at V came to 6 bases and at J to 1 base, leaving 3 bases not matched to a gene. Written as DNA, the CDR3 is TGCAGCGTAAGACAGGGGGTCCAAGAGACCCAGTACTTC. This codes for CSVRQGVQETQYF.

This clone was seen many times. The CDR3 region has the DNA TGTGCCAGCAGCTGGAGGTCCCCGGGGCGGGGGCCCCAAGAGACCCAGTACTTC. Translated, it gives CASSWRSPGRGPQETQYF. The genes are TRBV7-9 and TRBJ2-5; D perhaps matches TRBD2 (7 bases). Deletions cut 4 bases from V and 1 base from J, with 22 bases between. Per the germline V gene, CDR1 is SEHNR and CDR2 is FQNEAQ (reference sequence). This CDR3 is 18 amino acids long.

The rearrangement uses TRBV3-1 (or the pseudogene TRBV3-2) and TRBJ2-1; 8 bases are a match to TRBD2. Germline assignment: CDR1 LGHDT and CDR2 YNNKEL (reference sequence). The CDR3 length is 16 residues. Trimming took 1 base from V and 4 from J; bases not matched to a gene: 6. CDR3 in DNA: TGTGCCAGCAGCCAAGGAGGAGCGGGGGTGTACAATGAGCAGTTCTTC. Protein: CASSQGGAGVYNEQFF.

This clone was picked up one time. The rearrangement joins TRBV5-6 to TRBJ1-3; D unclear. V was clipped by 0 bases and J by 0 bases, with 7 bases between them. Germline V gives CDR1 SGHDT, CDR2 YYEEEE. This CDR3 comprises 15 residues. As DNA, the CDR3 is TGTGCCAGCAGCTTGGGGTCCTACTCTGGAAACACCATATATTTT. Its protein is CASSLGSYSGNTIYF.